The present entry profiles one T cell receptor beta chain with its context. The data were obtained in a study of blood T cell repertoires in COVID-19. Study background: Sample material is recorded as cDNA or gDNA derived from T cells, B-cell-depleted T cells, or PBMCs.

The germline V gene encodes CDR1 SNHLY and CDR2 FYNNEI. The CDR3 spans 14 residues. J lost 4 bases, V lost 8 bases, and 9 bases had no gene match. In the original workflow: Using reference gene primer amplification, nucleated cell counts were estimated. The repertoire was sequenced with immunoSEQ multiplex PCR; TCRdb's copy has only in-frame clones and lacks some. Clone size and V and J calls were adopted from that table, with D and trimming inferred from the DNA. The sample has about 200,000 clones; approximately 84% are singletons. Source material: peripheral blood. The receptor comes from a human donor with acute or convalescent COVID-19. The donor label of this sample is uncertain. The chain has TRBV2 and TRBJ1-2; 8 nucleotides line up with TRBD1. CDR3 sequence: CASYQTGDGYGYTF. The CDR3 DNA follows: TGTGCCAGCTACCAGACAGGGGATGGCTATGGCTACACCTTC.